The clone carrying this T cell receptor (beta chain) appeared a few times. This table comes from immunoSEQ multiplex PCR, and its TCRdb copy is limited to in-frame clones, with some not included. This repertoire shows about 42,000 clones, around four fifths found once; its top ten account for under 6%. These data originate in a study of blood T cell repertoires in COVID-19. Study-wide context: Samples taken during acute and convalescent COVID-19 were collected in the United States, Italy and Spain.

The receptor was derived from a man aged 50-60 years with active COVID-19. The sequencing sample was made of peripheral blood.

CDR3 in amino acids: CASSLGWSGVGKGYTF. The CDR3 DNA sequence: TGTGCCAGCAGTTTGGGGTGGTCGGGAGTAGGGAAGGGCTACACCTTC. V usage is TRBV28 and J usage is TRBJ1-2; D call uncertain. Germline V lookup: CDR1 MDHEN, CDR2 SYDVKM. V lost 3 bases and J lost 8, with 22 bases in between. This CDR3 is built from 16 residues.